This record looks at one T cell receptor beta chain sequence and its context. Authors' data handling: By means of reference gene primer amplification, nucleated cell counts were estimated. The assay was immunoSEQ multiplex PCR, and TCRdb's table has in-frame clones only and misses some. From that table come the V and J calls and clone size; the DNA was used to work out D and trimming. The sample consists of about 190,000 clones, approximately 84% of them appearing once. V lost 0 bases and J lost 9; bases outside the gene matches: 6. CDR1 KGHDR and CDR2 SFDVKD come from the germline V gene. This CDR3 spans 17 amino acids. These data are taken from a study of blood T cell repertoires in COVID-19. Study summary: Donors in the United States, Italy and Spain gave samples during acute or convalescent COVID-19. T cells, B-cell-depleted T cells, or PBMCs provided the cDNA or gDNA that served as material.

Sequencing was done on a sample of peripheral blood. The clonotype was recovered from a woman in her seventies with active or convalescent COVID-19. V gene TRBV24-1 combines with J gene TRBJ2-1; TRBD2 agrees at 14 bases. The CDR3 is CATSDLAGTSGRAEQFF. CDR3 coding DNA: TGTGCCACCAGTGATTTGGCTGGGACTAGCGGGAGAGCTGAGCAGTTCTTC.